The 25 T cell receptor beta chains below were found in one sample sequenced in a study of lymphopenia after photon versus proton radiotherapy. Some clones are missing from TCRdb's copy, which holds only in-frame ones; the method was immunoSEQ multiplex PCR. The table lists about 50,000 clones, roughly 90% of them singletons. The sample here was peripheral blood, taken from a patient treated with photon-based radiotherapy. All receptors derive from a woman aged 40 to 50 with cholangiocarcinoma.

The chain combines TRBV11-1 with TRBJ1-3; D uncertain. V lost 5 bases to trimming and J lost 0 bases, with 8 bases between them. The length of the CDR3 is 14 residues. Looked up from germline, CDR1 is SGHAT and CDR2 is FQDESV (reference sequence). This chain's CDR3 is CASSGIFSGNTIYF. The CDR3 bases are TGTGCCAGCAGCGGGATCTTCTCTGGAAACACCATATATTTT.

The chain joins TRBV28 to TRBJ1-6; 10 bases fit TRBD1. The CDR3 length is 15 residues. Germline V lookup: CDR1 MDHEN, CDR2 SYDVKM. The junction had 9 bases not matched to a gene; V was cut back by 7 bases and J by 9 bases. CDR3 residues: CASNHPGQGISPLHF. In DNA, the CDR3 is TGTGCCAGCAACCACCCGGGACAGGGGATTTCACCCCTCCACTTT. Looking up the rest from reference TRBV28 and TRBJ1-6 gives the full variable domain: DVKVTQSSRYLVKRTGEKVFLECVQDMDHENMFWYRQDPGLGLRLIYFSYDVKMKEKGDIPEGYSVSREKKERFSLILESASTNQTSMYLCASNHPGQGISPLHFGNGTRLTVT.

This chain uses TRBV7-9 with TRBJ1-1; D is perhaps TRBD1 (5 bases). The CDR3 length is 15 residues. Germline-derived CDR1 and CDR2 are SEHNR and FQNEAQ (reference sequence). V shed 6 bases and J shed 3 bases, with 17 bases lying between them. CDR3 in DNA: TGTGCCAGCAGGCACCCCAGGGATGGAGACACTGAAGCTTTCTTT. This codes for CASRHPRDGDTEAFF.

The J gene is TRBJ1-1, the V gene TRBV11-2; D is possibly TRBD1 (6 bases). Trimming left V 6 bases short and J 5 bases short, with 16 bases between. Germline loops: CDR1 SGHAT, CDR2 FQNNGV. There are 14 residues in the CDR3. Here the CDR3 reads CASSSQGTGTEAFF. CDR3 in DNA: TGTGCCAGCAGTTCCCAGGGGACGGGGACTGAAGCTTTCTTT.

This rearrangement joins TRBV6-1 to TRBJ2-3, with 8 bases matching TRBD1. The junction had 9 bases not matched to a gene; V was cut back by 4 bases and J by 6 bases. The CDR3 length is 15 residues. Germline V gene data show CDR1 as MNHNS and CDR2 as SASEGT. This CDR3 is CASSAKTGALDTQYF. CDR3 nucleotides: TGTGCCAGCAGTGCAAAGACAGGGGCACTGGATACGCAGTATTTT.

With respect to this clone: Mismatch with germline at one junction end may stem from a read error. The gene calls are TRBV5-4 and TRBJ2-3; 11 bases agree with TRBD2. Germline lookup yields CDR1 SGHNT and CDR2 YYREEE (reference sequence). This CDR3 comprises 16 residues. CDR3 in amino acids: CASSLGLADGTDTQYF. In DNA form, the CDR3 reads TGTGCCAGCAGTTTGGGACTAGCGGACGGCACAGATACGCAGTATTTT. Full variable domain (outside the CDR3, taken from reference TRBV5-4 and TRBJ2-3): ETGVTQSPTHLIKTRGQQVTLRCSSQSGHNTVSWYQQALGQGPQFIFQYYREEENGRGNFPPRFSGLQFPNYSSELNVNALELDDSALYLCASSLGLADGTDTQYFGPGTRLTVL.

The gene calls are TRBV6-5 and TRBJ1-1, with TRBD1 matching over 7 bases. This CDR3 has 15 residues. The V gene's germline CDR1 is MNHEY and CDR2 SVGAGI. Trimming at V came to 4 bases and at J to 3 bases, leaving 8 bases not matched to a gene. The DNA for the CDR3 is TGTGCCAGCAGTTCTCCCGGGACAGCGGACACTGAAGCTTTCTTT. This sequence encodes CASSSPGTADTEAFF.

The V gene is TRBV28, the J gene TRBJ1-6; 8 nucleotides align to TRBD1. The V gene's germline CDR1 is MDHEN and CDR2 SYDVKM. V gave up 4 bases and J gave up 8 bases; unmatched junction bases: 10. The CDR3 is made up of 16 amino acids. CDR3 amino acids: CASSSHQGQGHSPLHF. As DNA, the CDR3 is TGTGCCAGCAGTTCACATCAAGGACAGGGCCATTCACCCCTCCACTTT.

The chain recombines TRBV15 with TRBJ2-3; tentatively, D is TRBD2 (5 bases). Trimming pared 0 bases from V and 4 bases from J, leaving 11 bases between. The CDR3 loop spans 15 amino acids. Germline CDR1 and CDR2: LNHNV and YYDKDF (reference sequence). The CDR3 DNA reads TGTGCCACCAGCAGAGATCCCCTCGGGGCAGATACGCAGTATTTT. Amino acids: CATSRDPLGADTQYF.

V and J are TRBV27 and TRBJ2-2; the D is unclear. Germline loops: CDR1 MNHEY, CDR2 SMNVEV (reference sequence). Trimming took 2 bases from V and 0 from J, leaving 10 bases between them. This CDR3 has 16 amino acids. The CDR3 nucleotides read TGTGCCAGCAGTTTACGCCGGAGCGCGAACACCGGGGAGCTGTTTTTT. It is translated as CASSLRRSANTGELFF.

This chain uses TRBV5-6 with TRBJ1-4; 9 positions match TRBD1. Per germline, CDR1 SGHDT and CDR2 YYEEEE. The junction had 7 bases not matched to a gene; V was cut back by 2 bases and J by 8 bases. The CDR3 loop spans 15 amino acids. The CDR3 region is CASSLQGAEREKLFF. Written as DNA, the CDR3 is TGTGCCAGCAGCTTACAGGGGGCGGAAAGGGAAAAACTGTTTTTT.

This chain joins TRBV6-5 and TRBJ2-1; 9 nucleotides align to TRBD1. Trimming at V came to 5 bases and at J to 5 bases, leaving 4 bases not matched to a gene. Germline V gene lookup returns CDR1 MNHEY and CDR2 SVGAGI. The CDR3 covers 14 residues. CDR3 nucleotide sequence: TGTGCCAGCAGTACGAGGACAGGGGACAATGAGCAGTTCTTC. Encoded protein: CASSTRTGDNEQFF.

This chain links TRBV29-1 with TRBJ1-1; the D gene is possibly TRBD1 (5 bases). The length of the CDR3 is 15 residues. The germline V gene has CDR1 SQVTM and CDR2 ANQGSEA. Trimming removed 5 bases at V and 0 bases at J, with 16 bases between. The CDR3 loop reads CSVFPSTAMNTEAFF. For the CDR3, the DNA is TGCAGCGTTTTCCCCTCGACAGCCATGAACACTGAAGCTTTCTTT.

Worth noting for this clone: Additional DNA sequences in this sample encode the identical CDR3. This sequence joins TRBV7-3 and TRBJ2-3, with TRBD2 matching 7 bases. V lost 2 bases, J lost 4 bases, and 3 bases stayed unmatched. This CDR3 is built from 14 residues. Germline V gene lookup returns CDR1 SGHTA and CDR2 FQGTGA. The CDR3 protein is CASSLGGSSDTQYF. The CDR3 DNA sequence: TGTGCCAGCAGCTTAGGCGGGAGCTCAGATACGCAGTATTTT.

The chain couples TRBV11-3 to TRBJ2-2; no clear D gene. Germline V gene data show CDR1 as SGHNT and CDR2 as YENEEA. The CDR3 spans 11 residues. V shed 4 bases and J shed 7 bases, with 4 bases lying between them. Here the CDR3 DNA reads TGTGCCAGCAGCTCCTACGGGGAGCTGTTTTTT. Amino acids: CASSSYGELFF.

CDR3 amino acids: CASTPWEGGLNTEAFF. In nucleotides, the CDR3 is TGTGCCAGTACCCCCTGGGAGGGCGGACTGAACACTGAAGCTTTCTTT. The rearrangement uses TRBV19 and TRBJ1-1; no reliable D call. V lost 7 bases to trimming and J lost 0 bases, with 18 bases between them. Germline CDR1 LNHDA, CDR2 SQIVND (reference sequence). The CDR3 length is 16 residues. The full variable domain, rest sourced from reference TRBV19 and TRBJ1-1, is DGGITQSPKYLFRKEGQNVTLSCEQNLNHDAMYWYRQDPGQGLRLIYYSQIVNDFQKGDIAEGYSVSREKKESFPLTVTSAQKNPTAFYLCASTPWEGGLNTEAFFGQGTRLTVV.

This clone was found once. The CDR3 region is CASSVEHTGELFF. Here the CDR3 DNA reads TGTGCCAGCAGCGTAGAGCACACCGGGGAGCTGTTTTTT. V and J are TRBV9 and TRBJ2-2; no reliable D call. Germline V gene data show CDR1 as SGDLS and CDR2 as YYNGEE. V was trimmed by 0 bases and J by 3 bases, leaving 3 bases between them. The CDR3 is made up of 13 amino acids.

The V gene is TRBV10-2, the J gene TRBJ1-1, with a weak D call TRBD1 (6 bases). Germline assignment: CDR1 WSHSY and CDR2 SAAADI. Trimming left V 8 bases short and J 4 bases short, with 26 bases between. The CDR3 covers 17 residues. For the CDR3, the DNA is TGCGCCAGCTATGATCCGGGGGCCTGGCAGGGAGGCACTGAAGCTTTCTTT. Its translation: CASYDPGAWQGGTEAFF.

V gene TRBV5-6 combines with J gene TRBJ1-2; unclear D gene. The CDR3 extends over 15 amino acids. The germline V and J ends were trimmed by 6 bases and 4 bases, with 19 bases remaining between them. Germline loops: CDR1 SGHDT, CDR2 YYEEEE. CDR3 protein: CASTPRRQTIYGYTF. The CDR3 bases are TGTGCCAGCACCCCTAGGCGGCAGACCATCTATGGCTACACCTTC.

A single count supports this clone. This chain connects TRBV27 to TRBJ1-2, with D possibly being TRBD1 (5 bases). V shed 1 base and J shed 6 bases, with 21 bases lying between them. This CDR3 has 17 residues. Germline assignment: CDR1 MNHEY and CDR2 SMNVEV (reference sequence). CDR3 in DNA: TGTGCCAGCAGTTTATTGGGGGGAGGTGGTTTAGGAAATGGCTACACCTTC. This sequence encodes CASSLLGGGGLGNGYTF.

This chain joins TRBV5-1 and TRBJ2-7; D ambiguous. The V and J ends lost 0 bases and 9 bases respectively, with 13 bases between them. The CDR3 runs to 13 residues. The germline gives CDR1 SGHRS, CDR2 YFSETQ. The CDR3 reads CASSLGQKETQYF. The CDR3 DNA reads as TGCGCCAGCAGCTTGGGGCAAAAGGAGACGCAGTACTTC.

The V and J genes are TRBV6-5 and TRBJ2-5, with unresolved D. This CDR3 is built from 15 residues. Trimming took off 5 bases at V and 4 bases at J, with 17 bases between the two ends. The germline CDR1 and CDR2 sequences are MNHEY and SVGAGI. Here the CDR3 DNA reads TGTGCCAGCAGTCCCAGCCAGAACCGTGGAGAGACCCAGTACTTC. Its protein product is CASSPSQNRGETQYF.

The CDR3: CASSFGGRTEAFF. The CDR3 bases are TGTGCCAGCAGCTTCGGGGGGCGCACTGAAGCTTTCTTT. The rearrangement joins TRBV5-4 to TRBJ1-1; D is perhaps TRBD1 (6 bases). Germline loops: CDR1 SGHNT, CDR2 YYREEE (reference sequence). Trimming cost V 2 bases and J 4 bases, with 9 bases left between them. The CDR3 contains 13 residues. Together with reference TRBV5-4 and TRBJ1-1, the CDR3 gives the full variable domain: ETGVTQSPTHLIKTRGQQVTLRCSSQSGHNTVSWYQQALGQGPQFIFQYYREEENGRGNFPPRFSGLQFPNYSSELNVNALELDDSALYLCASSFGGRTEAFFGQGTRLTVV.

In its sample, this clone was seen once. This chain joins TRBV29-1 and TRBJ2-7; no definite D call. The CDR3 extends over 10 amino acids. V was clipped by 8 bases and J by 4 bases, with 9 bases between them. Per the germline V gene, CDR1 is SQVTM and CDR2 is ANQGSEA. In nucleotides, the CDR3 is TGCAGCCCGACCGAATACGAGCAGTACTTC. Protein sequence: CSPTEYEQYF.

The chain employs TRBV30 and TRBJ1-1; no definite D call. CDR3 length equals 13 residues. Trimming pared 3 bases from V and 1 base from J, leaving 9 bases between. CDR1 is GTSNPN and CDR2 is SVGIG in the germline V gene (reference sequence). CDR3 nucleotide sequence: TGTGCCTGGAGGGTCCAGTCGAACACTGAAGCTTTCTTT. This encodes CAWRVQSNTEAFF.